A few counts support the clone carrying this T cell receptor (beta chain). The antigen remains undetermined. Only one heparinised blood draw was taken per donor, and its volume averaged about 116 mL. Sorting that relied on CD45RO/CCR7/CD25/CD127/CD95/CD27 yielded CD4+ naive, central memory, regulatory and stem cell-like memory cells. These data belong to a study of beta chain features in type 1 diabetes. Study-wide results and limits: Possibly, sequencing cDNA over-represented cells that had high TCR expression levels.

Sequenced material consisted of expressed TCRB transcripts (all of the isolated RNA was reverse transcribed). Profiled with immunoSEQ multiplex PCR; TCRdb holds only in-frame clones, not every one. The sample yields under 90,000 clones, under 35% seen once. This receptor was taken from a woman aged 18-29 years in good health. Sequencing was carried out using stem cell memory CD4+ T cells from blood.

CDR3 nucleotides: TGTGCCACCAGCCCCCGACAGGGGACGAACACTGAAGCTTTCTTT. Protein: CATSPRQGTNTEAFF. V is TRBV15 and J is TRBJ1-1; 8 bases align to TRBD1. The CDR3 is 15 amino acids. The V and J ends lost 5 bases and 1 base, in that order; junction bases with no gene match: 6. Per germline, CDR1 LNHNV and CDR2 YYDKDF (reference sequence).